This T cell receptor (beta chain) is drawn from a study of blood T cell repertoires in COVID-19. Study-level background: Samples taken during acute and convalescent COVID-19 were collected in the United States, Italy and Spain.

This clone came up once. TCRdb's table, derived via immunoSEQ multiplex PCR, lists solely in-frame clones and lacks some. This table holds about 160,000 clones, about nine tenths found once. Germline assignment: CDR1 KGHSH and CDR2 LQKENI. This CDR3 region has 16 residues. The V end was cut by 0 bases, the J end by 5 bases, with 13 bases between. The genes are TRBV18 and TRBJ1-4; no clear D. Material for sequencing was peripheral blood. The receptor's source is a woman in her 70s with acute or convalescent COVID-19. CDR3 in DNA: TGTGCCAGCTCACCACCTTCACTGATCCCGAATGAAAAACTGTTTTTT. This sequence encodes CASSPPSLIPNEKLFF.